A selection of T cell receptor beta chains follows, all from one sample in a study of blood T cells in healthy people across ages. MiXCR was run by TCRdb on the 5' RACE reads, yielding one entry per CDR3 protein. This sample carries hundreds of thousands of distinct CDR3 sequences, around 43% of them seen once, and the ten largest clones take 15% to 25%. The sample comprised blood. The receptors shown here come from a man between 60 and 75 years old in good health. CDR3s include the opening cysteine and the closing phenylalanine or tryptophan. The D gene is left open where the match is weak. Part of the rows lack a size; the others show once, few, many or a class for expanded clones.

>TRBD1|14|TRBJ2-7|.|TRBV2
CASKPGQGFGEQYF
TGTGCCAGCAAGCCGGGACAGGGGTTCGGCGAGCAGTACTTC
>.|17|TRBJ2-3|few|TRBV13
CASSLFVGASRPDTQYF
TGTGCCAGCAGCTTATTTGTTGGGGCGTCGCGCCCAGATACGCAGTATTTT
>.|12|TRBJ2-1|many|TRBV7-2
CASSLWGHEQFF
TGTGCCAGCAGCTTATGGGGGCATGAGCAGTTCTTC
>.|14|TRBJ2-5|.|TRBV12-3/TRBV12-4
CASSLGGGVKTQYF
TGTGCCAGCAGTTTAGGGGGGGGCGTGAAGACCCAGTACTTC
>.|15|TRBJ1-5|.|TRBV7-2
CASSLVGREYQPQHF
TGTGCCAGCAGCTTAGTGGGGAGAGAATATCAGCCCCAGCATTTT
>TRBD2|15|TRBJ2-7|few|TRBV2
CAGKRTSGGTYEQYF
TGTGCCGGAAAGAGGACTAGCGGGGGAACCTACGAGCAGTACTTC
>.|12|TRBJ2-2|.|TRBV6-5
CASSYSLGEPFF
TGTGCCAGCAGTTACTCGCTCGGGGAGCCGTTTTTT
>TRBD2|17|TRBJ2-7|.|TRBV28
CASSALRGTSGRYEQYF
TGTGCCAGCAGTGCGCTCCGTGGGACTAGCGGACGCTACGAGCAGTACTTC
>TRBD1|14|TRBJ2-1|few|TRBV9
CASSVRQGYNEQFF
TGTGCCAGCAGCGTCCGACAGGGCTACAATGAGCAGTTCTTC
>.|17|TRBJ2-7|.|TRBV5-1
CASSLGGPGSGAYEQYF
TGCGCCAGCAGCTTGGGAGGTCCGGGAAGCGGAGCCTACGAGCAGTACTTC
>.|16|TRBJ2-3|.|TRBV6-5
CASSYEAGARTDTQYF
TGTGCCAGCAGTTACGAGGCGGGGGCCCGCACAGATACGCAGTATTTT
>.|15|TRBJ2-5|.|TRBV6-6
CASSSGQFYLWTQYF
TGTGCCAGCAGTTCCGGACAGTTCTATCTTTGGACCCAGTACTTC
>.|14|TRBJ2-7|.|TRBV18
CASSPTPGSYEQYF
TGTGCCAGCTCACCAACTCCAGGCTCCTACGAGCAGTACTTC
>.|14|TRBJ2-7|.|TRBV6-2/TRBV6-3
CASSYSGLSSEQYF
TGTGCCAGCAGTTACTCGGGACTGTCAAGCGAGCAGTACTTC
>.|15|TRBJ2-7|.|TRBV4-1
CASSQDGGPAYEQYF
TGCGCCAGCAGCCAAGATGGGGGGCCCGCCTACGAGCAGTACTTC
>TRBD2|15|TRBJ2-1|few|TRBV5-1
CASSPQRGRADEQFF
TGCGCCAGCAGCCCCCAGCGGGGACGGGCCGATGAGCAGTTCTTC
>.|15|TRBJ1-4|.|TRBV29-1
CSVEGGESTNEKLFF
TGCAGCGTTGAAGGGGGAGAATCAACTAATGAAAAACTGTTTTTT
>.|13|TRBJ2-6|few|TRBV4-1
CASSHPRSTGRTF
TGCGCCAGCAGCCATCCTAGAAGCACCGGCAGGACTTTC
>.|15|TRBJ1-5|.|TRBV5-1
CASSVIGGSNQPRHF
TGCGCCAGCAGCGTCATAGGGGGAAGCAATCAGCCCCGGCATTTT
>.|13|TRBJ2-1|.|TRBV7-2
CASSTGHRDEQFF
TGTGCCAGCTCAACGGGTCACCGGGATGAGCAGTTCTTC
>.|13|TRBJ2-7|few|TRBV20-1
CSARVLGDYEQYF
TGCAGTGCTAGAGTGTTAGGGGACTACGAGCAGTACTTC
>.|14|TRBJ2-7|.|TRBV9
CVSSVLRDSYEQYF
TGTGTCAGCAGCGTCTTGAGAGACTCCTACGAGCAGTACTTC
>TRBD2|15|TRBJ2-1|.|TRBV2
CASSPRRGGLDEQFF
TGTGCCAGCAGCCCCCGTCGGGGGGGCCTGGATGAGCAGTTCTTC
>.|16|TRBJ2-1|once|TRBV3-1
CASSHHQGYLYNEQFF
TGTGCCAGCAGCCACCACCAGGGTTACCTCTACAATGAGCAGTTCTTC
>TRBD2|15|TRBJ2-1|few|TRBV29-1
CSVRLAGGFYNEQFF
TGCAGCGTACGGCTAGCGGGGGGTTTTTACAATGAGCAGTTCTTC
>TRBD1|14|TRBJ2-7|few|TRBV5-1
CASSQGQGANEQYF
TGCGCCAGCAGCCAAGGACAGGGGGCTAACGAGCAGTACTTC
>TRBD2|13|TRBJ2-5|.|TRBV20-1
CSASREGRGTQYF
TGCAGTGCTAGCAGGGAGGGAAGGGGGACCCAGTACTTC
>TRBD2|15|TRBJ2-7|few|TRBV20-1
CSASRGGGSSYEQYF
TGCAGTGCGTCACGCGGGGGGGGAAGCTCCTACGAGCAGTACTTC
>.|13|TRBJ2-4|.|TRBV20-1
CSAVGQSKNIQYF
TGCAGTGCTGTAGGACAAAGCAAAAACATTCAGTACTTC
>.|16|TRBJ2-1|few|TRBV7-3
CASSLNAGSDYNEQFF
TGTGCCAGCAGCTTAAACGCGGGGTCTGACTACAATGAGCAGTTCTTC
>TRBD2|14|TRBJ2-7|.|TRBV6-6
CASGRTSGAYEQYF
TGTGCCAGCGGACGGACTAGCGGGGCGTACGAGCAGTACTTC
>.|15|TRBJ2-7|few|TRBV20-1
CSARGTSGPSYEQYF
TGCAGTGCTAGAGGAACCAGCGGCCCCTCCTACGAGCAGTACTTC
>.|16|TRBJ2-1|once|TRBV4-3
CASSQARGSFYNEQFF
TGCGCCAGCAGCCAAGCTCGGGGGAGCTTCTACAATGAGCAGTTCTTC
>TRBD2|13|TRBJ2-3|.|TRBV12-3/TRBV12-4
CASTLGGSDTQYF
TGTGCCAGCACTCTGGGGGGGTCAGATACGCAGTATTTT
>TRBD1|16|TRBJ1-1|.|TRBV4-1
CASSHRQGALSTEAFF
TGCGCCAGCAGCCACCGACAGGGGGCGTTGAGCACTGAAGCTTTCTTT
>TRBD2|16|TRBJ2-5|once|TRBV11-2
CASSPRAAGGPQTQYF
TGTGCCAGCAGCCCCCGGGCAGCGGGGGGCCCACAGACCCAGTACTTC
>.|12|TRBJ1-1|.|TRBV5-8
CASSRVGTEAFF
TGTGCCAGCAGCCGGGTGGGGACTGAAGCTTTCTTT
>TRBD2|15|TRBJ2-3|few|TRBV6-2/TRBV6-3
CASRLAEETTDTQYF
TGTGCCAGCAGGCTAGCGGAAGAGACCACAGATACGCAGTATTTT
>.|13|TRBJ2-1|.|TRBV2
CASSWTAINEQFF
TGTGCCAGCAGTTGGACAGCTATTAATGAGCAGTTCTTC
>.|13|TRBJ2-7|many|TRBV4-3
CASSQDRRYEQYF
TGTGCCAGCAGCCAGGACAGACGCTACGAGCAGTACTTC
>.|17|TRBJ2-1|.|TRBV7-3
CASSLYSTISSYNEQFF
TGTGCCAGCAGCTTATACTCGACAATTAGCTCCTACAATGAGCAGTTCTTC
>TRBD2|18|TRBJ2-6|.|TRBV27
CASSPTSGGRAGANVLTF
TGTGCCAGCAGCCCGACTAGCGGGGGAAGGGCTGGGGCCAACGTCCTGACTTTC
>.|11|TRBJ2-1|.|TRBV2
CASNRLNEQFF
TGTGCCAGCAACAGGTTAAATGAGCAGTTCTTC
>.|13|TRBJ2-7|many|TRBV4-1
CASSQVSNYEQYF
TGCGCCAGCAGCCAAGTCAGCAACTACGAGCAGTACTTC
>.|13|TRBJ1-4|.|TRBV7-9
CASRPSRVEKLFF
TGTGCCAGCAGACCCAGTAGGGTTGAAAAACTGTTTTTT
>TRBD1|12|TRBJ1-2|.|TRBV20-1
CSAIRQGEISTF
TGCAGTGCTATTAGACAGGGGGAAATTAGCACCTTC
>.|15|TRBJ2-6|.|TRBV11-3
CASSQRVSGANVLTF
TGTGCCAGCAGCCAGCGGGTCTCTGGGGCCAACGTCCTGACTTTC
>TRBD1|16|TRBJ2-1|.|TRBV5-4
CASSLGLGTGNNEQFF
TGTGCCAGCAGCCTTGGTTTGGGGACAGGGAACAATGAGCAGTTCTTC
>TRBD1|17|TRBJ2-3|.|TRBV9
CASSVEEGQGFHDTQYF
TGTGCCAGCAGCGTGGAGGAGGGACAGGGGTTCCATGATACGCAGTATTTT
>.|18|TRBJ2-1|few|TRBV21-1
CASSKVKTGTSEGNEQFF
TGTGCCAGCAGCAAAGTGAAGACCGGGACTAGCGAGGGAAATGAGCAGTTCTTC
>.|11|TRBJ2-1|.|TRBV20-1
CSAPDVGEQFF
TGCAGTGCCCCAGACGTGGGTGAGCAGTTCTTC
>.|12|TRBJ2-4|few|TRBV6-1
CASSERTAEQYF
TGTGCCAGCAGTGAAAGGACAGCTGAGCAGTACTTC
>.|15|TRBJ2-2|few|TRBV12-3/TRBV12-4
CASSPERRNTGELFF
TGTGCCAGCAGTCCGGAACGGCGGAACACCGGGGAGCTGTTTTTT
>.|12|TRBJ1-5|.|TRBV6-2/TRBV6-3
CASSEKVQPQHF
TGTGCCAGCAGTGAGAAAGTGCAGCCCCAGCATTTT
>TRBD1|14|TRBJ1-4|.|TRBV10-3
CAISEGTVGEKLFF
TGTGCCATCAGTGAGGGGACAGTGGGTGAAAAACTGTTTTTT
>.|15|TRBJ1-2|.|TRBV7-2
CASSLGTLANYGYTF
TGTGCCAGCAGCTTAGGGACCCTTGCTAACTATGGCTACACCTTC
>TRBD1|16|TRBJ1-6|.|TRBV6-1
CASSSRDRVIASPLHF
TGTGCCAGCAGCTCCCGGGACAGGGTAATTGCTTCACCCCTCCACTTT
>TRBD2|13|TRBJ2-3|few|TRBV7-9
CALSGTRAFTQYF
TGTGCCCTAAGCGGGACTAGGGCATTCACGCAGTATTTT
>TRBD1|13|TRBJ2-1|.|TRBV20-1
CSAREGQYDEQFF
TGCAGTGCTAGAGAGGGACAGTACGATGAGCAGTTCTTC
>TRBD2|17|TRBJ2-3|many|TRBV20-1
CSATGTSGGGGTDTQYF
TGCAGTGCTACCGGGACTAGCGGGGGAGGGGGCACAGATACGCAGTATTTT